This T cell receptor (beta chain) appears in the sequencing data of a study of PD-L1 blockade in urothelial cancer. Looking at the study overall: Prior exposure to chemotherapy in patients amounted to 0 to 3 regimens received. Blood was tested 3 weeks (second dose) and 6 weeks into treatment. Blood samples had a median of around 150,000 T cells.

Time point reported: pretreatment peripheral blood. Patients in the study were battling locally advanced or metastatic urothelial carcinoma. CDR3 length: 16 amino acids. After removal of 4 bases from V and 0 bases from J, the junction contained 2 bases not matched to a gene. Germline CDR1 is SNHLY and CDR2 is FYNNEI. Here immunoSEQ multiplex PCR was the method, and the copy in TCRdb shows in-frame clones only, minus some. The sample has over 35,000 clones; about 82% are singletons. The TCR originated in a man older than 75 with urothelial cancer. Material: PBMCs, obtained around atezolizumab (anti-PD-L1) treatment. The chain recombines TRBV2 with TRBJ2-3; 12 bases match TRBD2. As DNA, the CDR3 is TGTGCCAGCAGTGCCCTAGCGGGGGGGAGCACAGATACGCAGTATTTT. Amino acids: CASSALAGGSTDTQYF.